The 28 T cell receptor beta chains in this list originate from one sample, sequenced in a study of response to subunit inactivated influenza vaccine. From the RT-PCR reads, TCRdb called clonotypes with MiXCR, one entry per CDR3 protein. This sample has 300,000 to 350,000 distinct CDR3 sequences, with about 20% found just once. The sequenced sample was PBMCs from blood, obtained 21 months after vaccination. These receptors originate from a man aged 50-75 years who received an inactivated influenza vaccine.

This clonotype turned up a few times. The CDR3 region has the DNA TGTGCCAGCAGCTTAAATGCCCAGGGGCTGCCTGAAGCTTTCTTT. This translates into CASSLNAQGLPEAFF. The chain recombines TRBV5-5 with TRBJ1-1; D possibly corresponds to TRBD1 (6 bases). Per germline, CDR1 SGHKS and CDR2 YYEKEE (reference sequence). There are 15 residues in the CDR3. The germline V and J ends were trimmed by 2 bases and 6 bases, with 17 bases remaining between them.

This clonotype was found many times. V is TRBV5-1 and J is TRBJ1-3; D remains unclear. Germline CDR1 SGHRS, CDR2 YFSETQ. The V gene lost 5 bases and the J gene lost 7 bases, with 16 bases spanning the gap. CDR3 length: 14 residues. CDR3 in amino acids: CASRLEIYGNTIYF. The DNA for the CDR3 is TGCGCCAGCAGGCTTGAAATCTACGGTAACACCATATATTTT.

This clonotype was counted only a few times. The chain is built from TRBV29-1 and TRBJ1-1, with D unclear. There are 13 residues in the CDR3. Trimming removed 7 bases at V and 0 bases at J, with 12 bases between. CDR1 and CDR2 from the germline V gene are SQVTM and ANQGSEA. The CDR3 spells CSADPHLNTEAFF. The CDR3, as DNA: TGCAGCGCCGATCCGCATTTGAACACTGAAGCTTTCTTT.

This clonotype was observed a few times. V usage is TRBV20-1 and J usage is TRBJ2-1; D may correspond to TRBD1 or TRBD2 (5 bases each). The CDR3 has 21 residues. Germline loops: CDR1 DFQATT, CDR2 SNEGSKA (reference sequence). The germline V and J ends were trimmed by 0 bases and 1 base, with 28 bases remaining between them. The CDR3 DNA reads as TGCAGTGCTAGAGATTTGAGGGGCAGACCACGTCAGTTCGTTTCCTACAATGAGCAGTTCTTC. Residues: CSARDLRGRPRQFVSYNEQFF.

This chain links TRBV12-3 or TRBV12-4 with TRBJ1-1; D call uncertain. The CDR3 runs 14 residues. Trimming shortened V by 4 bases and J by 1 base, and 10 bases separated the two germline ends. The CDR3 loop reads CASSWELPNTEAFF. The DNA for the CDR3 is TGTGCCAGCAGTTGGGAGCTCCCGAACACTGAAGCTTTCTTT.

This sequence joins TRBV29-1 and TRBJ2-1; TRBD2 matches 7 bases. V dropped 7 bases and J dropped 5; count of bases not matched to a gene: 14. CDR1 and CDR2 (germline): SQVTM, ANQGSEA. CDR3 length: 15 residues. DNA for the CDR3: TGCAGCGCCCTAGGGTTGGCTAGCGGAGACAATGAGCAGTTCTTC. Its protein is CSALGLASGDNEQFF.

This clonotype was detected only a few times. The rearrangement joins TRBV6-4 to TRBJ1-3; maybe TRBD1 (5 bases). Trimming cost V 7 bases and J 0 bases, with 25 bases left between them. Germline CDR1 MRHNA, CDR2 SNTAGT. There are 19 residues in the CDR3. The CDR3 bases are TGTGCCAGCACACCTTTGGGGGGACGGAAGTTTTACTCTGGAAACACCATATATTTT. Protein sequence: CASTPLGGRKFYSGNTIYF.

This clonotype was detected many times. This sequence joins TRBV11-2 and TRBJ1-1; D is unclear. Germline V CDR1 and CDR2: SGHAT, FQNNGV. Trimming pared 1 base from V and 1 base from J, leaving 25 bases between. The CDR3 runs to 20 residues. CDR3 bases: TGTGCCAGCAGCTTAGTAGCGACAAATTTTTATAGCCCTTCGAACACTGAAGCTTTCTTT. Its translation: CASSLVATNFYSPSNTEAFF.

A word on this clonotype: The junction departs from germline at one end; a sequencing error may be responsible. The chain joins TRBV7-9 to TRBJ2-2, with a tentative D call TRBD1 (5 bases). CDR1 is SEHNR, CDR2 FQNEAQ, per germline (reference sequence). This CDR3 is built from 13 residues. The CDR3 DNA reads TGTGCCAGCAGTTTAGACAGAACCGGGGAGCTGTTTTTT. Its translation is CASSLDRTGELFF.

This clonotype was recorded a few times. V gene TRBV7-9 combines with J gene TRBJ1-2; 7 positions match TRBD1. This CDR3 comprises 17 residues. CDR1 is SEHNR, CDR2 FQNEAQ, per germline (reference sequence). The V segment lost 5 bases and the J segment 4 bases; nucleotides outside the gene matches: 16. The CDR3, as DNA: TGTGCCAGCAGCCAGTGGAGGACAGGCCGAGCGGGCTATGGCTACACCTTC. Residues: CASSQWRTGRAGYGYTF. Full variable domain (rest looked up from reference TRBV7-9 and TRBJ1-2): DTGVSQNPRHKITKRGQNVTFRCDPISEHNRLYWYRQTLGQGPEFLTYFQNEAQLEKSRLLSDRFSAERPKGSFSTLEIQRTEQGDSAMYLCASSQWRTGRAGYGYTFGSGTRLTVV.

The rearrangement joins TRBV12-3 or TRBV12-4 to TRBJ2-1; 10 nucleotides match TRBD1. V dropped 2 bases and J dropped 9; count of bases not matched to a gene: 7. The CDR3 consists of 15 residues. The CDR3 loop reads CASSLIGTGVTEQFF. The CDR3 DNA reads TGTGCCAGCAGTTTAATAGGGACAGGGGTTACTGAGCAGTTCTTC.

This rearrangement joins TRBV15 to TRBJ2-7, with no clear D. With 4 bases removed from V and 2 bases from J, the gap between germline ends came to 9 bases. From germline, CDR1 is LNHNV and CDR2 YYDKDF (reference sequence). This CDR3 is built from 13 residues. CDR3 protein: CATSMMFPYEQYF. CDR3 coding DNA: TGTGCCACCAGCATGATGTTTCCCTACGAGCAGTACTTC.

The J gene is TRBJ2-3, the V gene TRBV4-2; the match to TRBD2 covers 8 bases. Trimming took 1 base from V and 2 from J; bases not matched to a gene: 5. The V gene's germline CDR1 is LGHNA and CDR2 YNFKEQ. The CDR3 sequence is 16 residues long. The CDR3 reads CASSQAGSGNTDTQYF. In DNA form, the CDR3 reads TGTGCCAGCAGCCAAGCCGGTAGCGGGAACACAGATACGCAGTATTTT.

The table lists this clonotype with many counts. V is TRBV7-9 and J is TRBJ1-1, with D hard to call. The CDR3 runs 15 residues. V dropped 6 bases and J dropped 1 base, with 15 bases sitting between them. Looked up from germline, CDR1 is SEHNR and CDR2 is FQNEAQ (reference sequence). CDR3 region: CASRYHVTENTEAFF. CDR3 DNA: TGTGCCAGCAGATACCACGTAACAGAGAACACTGAAGCTTTCTTT.

The chain uses TRBV12-5 and TRBJ2-3; 8 nucleotides agree with TRBD2. Germline-derived CDR1 and CDR2 are LGHNT and FRNRAP. Losses at the gene ends were 3 bases for V and 3 bases for J; bases not matched to a gene: 11. The CDR3 has 17 residues. The CDR3, as DNA: TGTGCTAGTGGTTTTACCCCTAAAGCGGGAGAGACAGATACGCAGTATTTT. Its protein is CASGFTPKAGETDTQYF.

CDR3 DNA sequence: TGCGCCAGCAGCCGCCAGGGGGATACGCAGTATTTT. Its protein is CASSRQGDTQYF. This chain links TRBV4-1 with TRBJ2-3, with a tentative D call TRBD1 (6 bases). The germline V gene has CDR1 MGHRA and CDR2 YSYEKL. This CDR3 is 12 amino acids long. Trimming pared 4 bases from V and 6 bases from J, leaving 8 bases between.

The chain employs TRBV5-4 and TRBJ2-3; 9 bases line up with TRBD2. The CDR3 runs 16 residues. Germline V gene lookup returns CDR1 SGHNT and CDR2 YYREEE (reference sequence). J lost 3 bases, V lost 7 bases, and 12 bases had no gene match. CDR3 sequence reads: CASGPGTSTGTDTQYF. CDR3 sequence (DNA): TGTGCCAGCGGACCCGGGACTAGCACTGGGACAGATACGCAGTATTTT.

The V call is TRBV20-1, the J call TRBJ2-7; D might be TRBD2 (5 bases). V was clipped by 0 bases and J by 2 bases, with 8 bases between them. There are 13 residues in the CDR3. The germline V gene has CDR1 DFQATT and CDR2 SNEGSKA (reference sequence). CDR3 nucleotides: TGCAGTGCTAGAGATAGCGCCGCCTACGAGCAGTACTTC. This encodes CSARDSAAYEQYF.

This clonotype was picked up a small number of times. The CDR3: CASSWIVSNTDTQYF. Here the CDR3 DNA reads TGTGCCAGCAGTTGGATTGTCAGCAACACAGATACGCAGTATTTT. This chain links TRBV6-2 or TRBV6-3 with TRBJ2-3; no definite D call. The CDR3 is made up of 15 amino acids. CDR1 MNHEY and CDR2 SVGEGT come from the germline V gene. The V gene lost 4 bases and the J gene lost 2 bases, with 13 bases spanning the gap.

This chain connects TRBV20-1 to TRBJ1-2; D is possibly TRBD1 (5 bases). This CDR3 region has 13 residues. The V end lost 1 base, the J end lost 6 bases, and 12 bases lay between the germline ends. Germline V gene data show CDR1 as DFQATT and CDR2 as SNEGSKA (reference sequence). The CDR3: CSARAGPENGYTF. The CDR3 coding sequence is TGCAGTGCTAGAGCGGGGCCGGAAAATGGCTACACCTTC.

This clonotype was detected only a few times. The chain recombines TRBV12-3 or TRBV12-4 with TRBJ2-7, with a possible D match to TRBD1 (6 bases). This CDR3 is built from 13 residues. Trimming removed 4 bases at V and 4 bases at J, with 11 bases between. CDR3 bases: TGTGCCAGCAGTTGGACAGAGGTTTACGAGCAGTACTTC. Residues: CASSWTEVYEQYF.

This clonotype appeared a few times. The chain employs TRBV11-2 and TRBJ1-1, with 12 bases fitting TRBD1. This CDR3 is 18 amino acids long. Trimming took 5 bases from V and 0 from J; bases not matched to a gene: 10. Germline loops: CDR1 SGHAT, CDR2 FQNNGV. Here the CDR3 DNA reads TGTGCCAGCAGCCCCCGCTACCGGGACAGGGGGCTGAACACTGAAGCTTTCTTT. Translation: CASSPRYRDRGLNTEAFF.

The sample holds a few counts of this clonotype. This chain joins TRBV7-8 and TRBJ1-5; D uncertain. V was pared by 3 bases and J by 3 bases, with 6 bases between. The CDR3 has 13 amino acids. The germline gives CDR1 SGHVS, CDR2 FQNEAQ. The CDR3: CASSLILNQPQHF. CDR3 in DNA: TGTGCCAGCAGCTTGATCCTCAATCAGCCCCAGCATTTT.

The genes are TRBV5-1 and TRBJ1-4; D is unresolved. V lost 0 bases, J lost 5 bases, and 14 bases lay in between. CDR1 and CDR2 from the germline V gene are SGHRS and YFSETQ. CDR3 length equals 16 residues. CDR3 residues: CASSLEVTDSNEKLFF. CDR3 sequence (DNA): TGCGCCAGCAGCTTGGAAGTGACGGACTCGAATGAAAAACTGTTTTTT.

The chain links TRBV5-1 to TRBJ1-2, with D tentatively TRBD1 (6 bases). There are 14 residues in the CDR3. The germline CDR1 and CDR2 sequences are SGHRS and YFSETQ. V lost 1 base, J lost 4 bases, and 11 bases lay in between. In DNA, the CDR3 is TGCGCCAGCAGCTTGCAGGGGCAGGGCTATGGCTACACCTTC. Its protein is CASSLQGQGYGYTF.

This chain connects TRBV7-2 to TRBJ2-5; 7 nucleotides agree with TRBD1. The CDR3 is 14 residues long. With V trimmed by 5 bases and J by 4 bases, 7 bases remained unmatched. CDR1 is SGHTA, CDR2 FQGNSA, per germline. The CDR3 region is CASSDRAALETQYF. The CDR3 DNA sequence: TGTGCCAGCAGCGACAGGGCTGCCCTAGAGACCCAGTACTTC.

This clonotype occurred once. V and J are TRBV29-1 and TRBJ2-1; maybe TRBD1 (5 bases). Trimming removed 1 base at V and 6 bases at J, with 10 bases between. CDR3 length equals 13 residues. CDR1 is SQVTM, CDR2 ANQGSEA, per germline. The chain's CDR3 is CSVEGQGGNEQFF. CDR3 nucleotides: TGCAGCGTTGAAGGGCAGGGTGGCAATGAGCAGTTCTTC.

The chain carries TRBV7-2 and TRBJ2-2; a possible D gene is TRBD2 (5 bases). CDR3 length: 16 amino acids. Trimming took 4 bases from V and 5 from J, leaving 17 bases between them. Germline assignment: CDR1 SGHTA and CDR2 FQGNSA. In DNA, the CDR3 is TGTGCCAGCAGCTCTAGCCCCAGCCCTAGGACCGGGGAGCTGTTTTTT. Translating it yields CASSSSPSPRTGELFF. The whole variable domain, filled in from reference TRBV7-2 and TRBJ2-2, reads GAGVSQSPSNKVTEKGKDVELRCDPISGHTALYWYRQSLGQGLEFLIYFQGNSAPDKSGLPSDRFSAERTGGSVSTLTIQRTQQEDSAVYLCASSSSPSPRTGELFFGEGSRLTVL.